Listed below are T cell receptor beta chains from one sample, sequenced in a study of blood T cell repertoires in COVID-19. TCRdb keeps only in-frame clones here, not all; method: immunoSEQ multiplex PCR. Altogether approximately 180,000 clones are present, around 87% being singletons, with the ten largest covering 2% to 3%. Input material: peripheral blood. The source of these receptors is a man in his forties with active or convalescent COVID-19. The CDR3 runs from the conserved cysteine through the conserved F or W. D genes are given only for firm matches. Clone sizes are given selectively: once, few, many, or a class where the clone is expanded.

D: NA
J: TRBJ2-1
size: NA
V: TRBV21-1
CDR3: CASIRGLSYNEQFF
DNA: TGTGCCAGCATCAGGGGGCTATCCTACAATGAGCAGTTCTTC

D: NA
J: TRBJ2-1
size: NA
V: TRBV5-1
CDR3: CASSLAGVNEQFF
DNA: TGCGCCAGCAGCTTGGCAGGGGTGAATGAGCAGTTCTTC

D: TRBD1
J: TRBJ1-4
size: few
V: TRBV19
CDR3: CASRPGTGDEKLFF
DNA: TGTGCCAGTAGACCCGGGACAGGGGATGAAAAACTGTTTTTT

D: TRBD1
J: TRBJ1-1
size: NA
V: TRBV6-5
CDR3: CASSVGQGRTEAFF
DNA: TGTGCCAGCAGCGTGGGACAGGGGAGGACTGAAGCTTTCTTT

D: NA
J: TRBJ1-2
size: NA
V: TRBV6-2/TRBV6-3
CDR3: CASSYQAAQAGNYGYTF
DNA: TGTGCCAGCAGTTATCAGGCGGCCCAGGCGGGTAACTATGGCTACACCTTC

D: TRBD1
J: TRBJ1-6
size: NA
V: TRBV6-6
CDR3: CASSPPSYRGHNSPLHF
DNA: TGTGCCAGCAGTCCCCCCTCCTACAGGGGGCACAATTCACCCCTCCACTTT

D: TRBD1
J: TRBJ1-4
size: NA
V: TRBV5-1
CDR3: CASSEGALTNEKLFF
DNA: TGCGCCAGCAGCGAGGGGGCATTAACTAATGAAAAACTGTTTTTT

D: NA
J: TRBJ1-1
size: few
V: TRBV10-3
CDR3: CAIHSGGAEAFF
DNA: TGTGCCATCCACTCGGGCGGGGCTGAAGCTTTCTTT

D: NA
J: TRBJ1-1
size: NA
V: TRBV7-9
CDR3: CASSPQGRLFNTEAFF
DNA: TGTGCCAGCAGCCCTCAAGGGAGGCTTTTTAACACTGAAGCTTTCTTT

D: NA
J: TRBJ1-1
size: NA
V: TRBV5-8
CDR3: CASSFSGGTEAFF
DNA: TGTGCCAGCAGCTTTTCGGGTGGTACTGAAGCTTTCTTT

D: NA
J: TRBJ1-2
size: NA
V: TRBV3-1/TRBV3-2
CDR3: CASSLTDSPNYGYTF
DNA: TGTGCCAGCAGCCTTACGGACTCTCCTAACTATGGCTACACCTTC

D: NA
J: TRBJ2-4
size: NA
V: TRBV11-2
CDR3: CASSSVRGKNIQYF
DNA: TGTGCCAGCAGTTCTGTAAGAGGCAAAAACATTCAGTACTTC

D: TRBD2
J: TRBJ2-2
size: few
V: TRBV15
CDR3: CATSRSLLAGSLTGELFF
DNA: TGTGCCACCAGCAGATCCCTACTAGCGGGGTCTTTGACCGGGGAGCTGTTTTTT

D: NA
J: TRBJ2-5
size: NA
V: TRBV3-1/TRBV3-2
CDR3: CASSPRTSSETQYF
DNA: TGTGCCAGCAGCCCCCGGACATCGTCGGAGACCCAGTACTTC

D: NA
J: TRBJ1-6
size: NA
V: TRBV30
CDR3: CAWRRGRDSPLHF
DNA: TGTGCCTGGAGACGGGGAAGGGATTCACCCCTCCACTTT

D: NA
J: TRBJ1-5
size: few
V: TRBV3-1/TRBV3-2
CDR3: CASSRAGATNQPQHF
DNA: TGTGCCAGCAGCCGAGCGGGGGCTACAAATCAGCCCCAGCATTTT

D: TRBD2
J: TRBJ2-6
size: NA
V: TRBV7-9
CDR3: CASSLPAGGFGANVLTF
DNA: TGTGCCAGCAGCTTACCAGCGGGGGGTTTTGGGGCCAACGTCCTGACTTTC

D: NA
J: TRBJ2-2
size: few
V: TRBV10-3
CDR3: CAIMSVNTGELFF
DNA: TGTGCCATCATGTCCGTAAACACCGGGGAGCTGTTTTTT

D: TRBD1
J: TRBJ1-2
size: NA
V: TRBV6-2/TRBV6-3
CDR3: CASSYGGQLYGYTF
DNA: TGTGCCAGCAGTTACGGGGGACAGCTCTATGGCTACACCTTC

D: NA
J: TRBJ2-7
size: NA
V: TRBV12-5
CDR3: CASGYRTASVPTYEQYF
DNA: TGTGCTAGTGGTTACCGGACAGCTTCAGTCCCCACCTACGAGCAGTACTTC

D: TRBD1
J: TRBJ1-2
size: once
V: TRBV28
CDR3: CASSSWDRVIYGYTF
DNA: TGTGCCAGCAGTTCTTGGGACAGGGTAATATATGGCTACACCTTC

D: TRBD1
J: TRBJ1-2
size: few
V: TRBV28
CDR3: CASRTGGVYGYTF
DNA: TGTGCCAGCAGGACAGGGGGAGTCTATGGCTACACCTTC

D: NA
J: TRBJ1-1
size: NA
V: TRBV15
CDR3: CATSRGDMNTEAFF
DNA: TGTGCCACCAGTCGGGGGGACATGAACACTGAAGCTTTCTTT

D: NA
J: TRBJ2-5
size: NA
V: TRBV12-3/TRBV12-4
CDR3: CASSLVGQETQYF
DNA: TGTGCCAGCAGTTTGGTCGGGCAAGAGACCCAGTACTTC

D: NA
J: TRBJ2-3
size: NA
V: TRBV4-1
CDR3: CASRNWRGSTDTQYF
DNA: TGCGCCAGCAGAAATTGGAGGGGTAGCACAGATACGCAGTATTTT

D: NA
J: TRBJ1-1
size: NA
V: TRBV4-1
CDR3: CASSQDQGRAYTEAFF
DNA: TGCGCCAGCAGCCAAGATCAAGGGAGGGCCTACACTGAAGCTTTCTTT

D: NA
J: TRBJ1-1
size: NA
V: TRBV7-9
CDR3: CASRPPGQKSTEAFF
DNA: TGTGCCAGCAGGCCACCGGGACAAAAATCCACTGAAGCTTTCTTT

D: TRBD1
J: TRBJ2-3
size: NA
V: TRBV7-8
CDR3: CASSVRDSSSTDTQYF
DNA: TGTGCCAGCAGCGTTAGGGACAGTTCTAGCACAGATACGCAGTATTTT

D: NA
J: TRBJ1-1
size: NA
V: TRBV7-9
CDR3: CASSHQAAEAFF
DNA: TGTGCCAGCAGCCACCAAGCCGCTGAAGCTTTCTTT

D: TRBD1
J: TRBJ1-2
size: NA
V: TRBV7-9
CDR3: CASSFRQGRGYTF
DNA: TGTGCCAGCAGCTTCAGACAGGGTAGGGGCTACACCTTC

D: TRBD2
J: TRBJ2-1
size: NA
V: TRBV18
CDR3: CASSPRETSGNEQFF
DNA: TGTGCCAGCTCACCACGAGAGACTAGCGGGAATGAGCAGTTCTTC

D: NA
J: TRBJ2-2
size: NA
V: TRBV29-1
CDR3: CSVARAYGELFF
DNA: TGCAGCGTTGCCAGGGCTTACGGGGAGCTGTTTTTT

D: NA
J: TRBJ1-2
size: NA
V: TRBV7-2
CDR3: CASSWTDTNYGYTF
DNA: TGTGCCAGCAGCTGGACAGACACTAACTATGGCTACACCTTC